One sample yielded the 30 T cell receptor beta chains listed below, sequenced in a study of T cell responses to AZD1222 COVID-19 vaccine. Sequenced by immunoSEQ multiplex PCR; TCRdb stores in-frame clones only, minus some. The sample carries 90,000 to 140,000 clones, about four fifths recorded once. Sequences were derived from peripheral blood, sampled on day 0 of AZD1222 vaccination. Receptors originate from an adult in good health.

V and J are TRBV19 and TRBJ1-5, with a tentative D call TRBD1 (5 bases). V was cut by 5 bases and J by 4 bases, with 15 bases left in between. Germline CDR1 is LNHDA and CDR2 is SQIVND (reference sequence). This CDR3 region has 15 residues. The CDR3 DNA follows: TGTGCCAGTAGTCTTTTCGGGACTCGTAATCAGCCCCAGCATTTT. Protein product: CASSLFGTRNQPQHF.

The table lists this clone with a few counts. The chain couples TRBV5-4 to TRBJ1-4; no reliable D call. CDR1 SGHNT and CDR2 YYREEE come from the germline V gene (reference sequence). V was shortened by 0 bases and J by 6 bases, with 9 bases between the two germline ends. CDR3 length: 14 amino acids. The CDR3 sequence: CASSLVGRDEKLFF. The DNA of the CDR3 is TGTGCCAGCAGCTTGGTAGGGCGAGATGAAAAACTGTTTTTT.

This clone was counted a few times. The chain combines TRBV25-1 with TRBJ1-1; the D is unclear. The CDR3 length is 14 residues. In germline, CDR1 is MGHDK, CDR2 SYGVNS. Deletions cut 3 bases from V and 5 bases from J, with 13 bases between. The CDR3 DNA sequence: TGTGCCAGCAGTGAGCAGGCAGAGGGAACTGAAGCTTTCTTT. This codes for CASSEQAEGTEAFF.

The rearrangement uses TRBV30 and TRBJ2-2, with a tentative D call TRBD2 (5 bases). The CDR3 is made up of 17 amino acids. The germline V and J ends were trimmed by 0 bases and 0 bases, with 14 bases remaining between them. Per germline, CDR1 GTSNPN and CDR2 SVGIG (reference sequence). DNA of the CDR3: TGTGCCTGGAGTGTACTAGGCGGGTTGACGAACACCGGGGAGCTGTTTTTT. Encoded protein: CAWSVLGGLTNTGELFF.

The chain joins TRBV11-2 to TRBJ2-3, with D possibly being TRBD2 (5 bases). The CDR3 consists of 13 residues. From germline, CDR1 is SGHAT and CDR2 FQNNGV. V was pared by 5 bases and J by 4 bases, with 10 bases between. This CDR3 reads CASSHVEADTQYF. In nucleotides, the CDR3 is TGTGCCAGCAGCCATGTGGAGGCAGATACGCAGTATTTT.

The chain uses TRBV5-1 and TRBJ2-1; 7 bases line up with TRBD1. The length of the CDR3 is 14 residues. Per the germline V gene, CDR1 is SGHRS and CDR2 is YFSETQ. V shed 4 bases and J 6 bases; nucleotides not matched to a gene: 7. Written as DNA, the CDR3 is TGCGCCAGCAGCCCCAGGGACAGTCTCAATGAGCAGTTCTTC. Amino acids: CASSPRDSLNEQFF.

The V gene is TRBV9, the J gene TRBJ2-5; D is possibly TRBD2 (5 bases). V shed 3 bases and J shed 4 bases, with 10 bases lying between them. The germline gives CDR1 SGDLS, CDR2 YYNGEE. This CDR3 region has 13 residues. CDR3 in DNA: TGTGCCAGCAGCGGAGGGCGAGGAGAGACCCAGTACTTC. As protein: CASSGGRGETQYF.

This chain connects TRBV4-3 to TRBJ1-2, with D uncertain. The CDR3 consists of 16 residues. V dropped 4 bases and J dropped 0 bases, with 15 bases sitting between them. Looked up from germline, CDR1 is LGHNA and CDR2 is YSLEER. CDR3 amino acids: CASSPDVGYTNYGYTF. The DNA for the CDR3 is TGCGCCAGCAGCCCCGATGTGGGTTACACTAACTATGGCTACACCTTC.

J is TRBJ1-2 and V is TRBV12-5; no clear D. The CDR3 extends over 12 amino acids. Germline lookup yields CDR1 LGHNT and CDR2 FRNRAP. V was shortened by 0 bases and J by 8 bases, with 7 bases between the two germline ends. CDR3 loop: CASGLVVRGYTF. The CDR3 DNA sequence: TGTGCTAGTGGTTTGGTAGTACGGGGCTACACCTTC.

This clone was recorded only once. The chain couples TRBV12-3 or TRBV12-4 to TRBJ1-5; 7 positions agree with TRBD1. The CDR3 has 13 residues. Trimming at V came to 8 bases and at J to 1 base, leaving 2 bases not matched to a gene. CDR3 nucleotide sequence: TGTGCCAGCGTGACAGGGAGCAATCAGCCCCAGCATTTT. Protein sequence: CASVTGSNQPQHF.

The rearrangement joins TRBV5-1 to TRBJ2-3; 7 bases are shared with TRBD2. From germline, CDR1 is SGHRS and CDR2 YFSETQ. V shed 9 bases and J 4 bases; nucleotides not matched to a gene: 11. CDR3 length: 14 amino acids. CDR3 amino acids: CATQRGSLPDTQYF. The CDR3, as DNA: TGCGCCACACAGCGGGGTTCCCTACCAGATACGCAGTATTTT.

For the CDR3, the DNA is TGTGCTCAGGGTAGCTCCTACAATGAGCAGTTCTTC. This codes for CAQGSSYNEQFF. The chain employs TRBV12-3 or TRBV12-4 and TRBJ2-1, with D perhaps TRBD1 (5 bases). This CDR3 spans 12 amino acids.

The CDR3 sequence: CSVVASLNTEAFF. The CDR3 nucleotides read TGCAGCGTTGTTGCCAGCCTGAACACTGAAGCTTTCTTT. The genes are TRBV29-1 and TRBJ1-1; the D is unclear. Germline values: CDR1 SQVTM, CDR2 ANQGSEA. The V end lost 4 bases, the J end lost 0 bases, and 9 bases lay between the germline ends. The CDR3 extends over 13 amino acids.

The sample holds a few counts of this clone. The J gene is TRBJ2-5, the V gene TRBV27; unclear D gene. The CDR3 covers 12 residues. The V gene's germline CDR1 is MNHEY and CDR2 SMNVEV (reference sequence). V gave up 5 bases and J gave up 7 bases, with 11 bases separating them. CDR3 region: CASSTNPGTQYF. The CDR3 nucleotides are TGTGCCAGCAGTACGAATCCGGGGACCCAGTACTTC.

The chain carries TRBV14 and TRBJ2-7; 9 nucleotides line up with TRBD2. The CDR3 runs 14 residues. V lost 4 bases, J lost 0 bases, and 1 base stayed unmatched. Germline CDR1 is SGHDN and CDR2 is FVKESK. CDR3 in DNA: TGTGCCAGCAGCCTAGCGGGGGACTCCTACGAGCAGTACTTC. This translates into CASSLAGDSYEQYF.

Details on this clone: One end of the junction does not line up with germline, which may come from a read error. The V call is TRBV27, the J call TRBJ2-7; TRBD2 matches at 7 bases. CDR1 is MNHEY, CDR2 SMNVEV, per germline (reference sequence). CDR3 length: 14 residues. CDR3 sequence (DNA): TGTGCCAGCAGTCCCGAACGAGCGGGGTACGCGCAGTACTTC. Translating gives CASSPERAGYAQYF.

Only a few counts were recorded for this clone. This sequence joins TRBV5-4 and TRBJ1-2; D possibly corresponds to TRBD1 (5 bases). Trimming cost V 4 bases and J 5 bases, with 21 bases left between them. The CDR3 runs to 16 residues. CDR1 SGHNT and CDR2 YYREEE come from the germline V gene (reference sequence). In DNA, the CDR3 is TGTGCCAGCAGCCCGAAATCTGGACGGGGGGATTATGGCTACACCTTC. This codes for CASSPKSGRGDYGYTF.

In this sample, this clone turned up once. The genes are TRBV12-3 or TRBV12-4 and TRBJ1-1; the D gene is possibly TRBD1 (5 bases). The CDR3 spans 13 residues. Trimming took 2 bases from V and 4 from J, leaving 8 bases between them. This CDR3 reads CASSLSGLTEAFF. CDR3 DNA: TGTGCCAGCAGTTTATCGGGGCTCACTGAAGCTTTCTTT.

The rearrangement joins TRBV19 to TRBJ2-3; D is unresolved. CDR1 is LNHDA, CDR2 SQIVND, per germline (reference sequence). This CDR3 spans 13 amino acids. The V end was cut by 5 bases, the J end by 6 bases, with 12 bases between. CDR3 nucleotide sequence: TGTGCCAGTAGTGCGTCGCATCCCGATACGCAGTATTTT. Its translation: CASSASHPDTQYF.

The chain uses TRBV7-9 and TRBJ1-6; 7 nucleotides line up with TRBD1. Trimming took 6 bases from V and 6 from J; bases not matched to a gene: 8. CDR1 SEHNR and CDR2 FQNEAQ come from the germline V gene (reference sequence). This CDR3 contains 15 residues. The CDR3 sequence: CASRSPGQINSPLHF. The CDR3 DNA sequence: TGTGCCAGCAGGTCTCCGGGACAGATTAATTCACCCCTCCACTTT.

The table lists this clone with a few counts. The rearrangement links TRBV2 to TRBJ2-3, with 14 nucleotides matching TRBD2. The CDR3 contains 15 residues. Germline V lookup: CDR1 SNHLY, CDR2 FYNNEI. The V and J ends lost 6 bases and 6 bases, in that order; junction bases with no gene match: 5. The CDR3: CASRETSGGADTQYF. In nucleotides, the CDR3 is TGTGCCAGCAGAGAGACTAGCGGGGGGGCCGATACGCAGTATTTT.

This clone was found once. The rearrangement joins TRBV7-2 to TRBJ1-2; 9 positions match TRBD1. The germline V gene encodes CDR1 SGHTA and CDR2 FQGNSA. The CDR3 extends over 17 amino acids. V gave up 1 base and J gave up 8 bases; unmatched junction bases: 14. The CDR3 sequence: CASSLVQGADIRGGYTF. CDR3 nucleotide sequence: TGTGCCAGCAGCTTAGTACAGGGGGCCGATATCCGCGGGGGCTACACCTTC.

This chain joins TRBV7-6 and TRBJ1-3; D is uncertain. V dropped 5 bases and J dropped 1 base, with 6 bases sitting between them. Germline V gene data show CDR1 as SGHVS and CDR2 as FNYEAQ. The CDR3 runs 13 residues. CDR3 sequence: CASSRSSGNTIYF. In DNA, the CDR3 is TGTGCCAGCAGCAGATCTTCTGGAAACACCATATATTTT.

The chain employs TRBV6-5 and TRBJ2-5, with a possible D match to TRBD1 (6 bases). This CDR3 has 14 amino acids. Per germline, CDR1 MNHEY and CDR2 SVGAGI. The V gene lost 6 bases and the J gene lost 2 bases, with 13 bases spanning the gap. The CDR3: CASSHRDTQETQYF. The CDR3, as DNA: TGTGCCAGCAGCCACCGGGACACTCAAGAGACCCAGTACTTC.

The CDR3 spells CASSYPVEQPPGELFF. The CDR3 region has the DNA TGTGCCAGCAGTTACCCGGTGGAGCAGCCGCCCGGGGAGCTGTTTTTT. The chain joins TRBV6-2 or TRBV6-3 to TRBJ2-2; the D is unclear. Germline CDR1 MNHEY, CDR2 SVGEGT. V was cut by 2 bases and J by 6 bases, with 16 bases left in between. The CDR3 covers 16 residues.

This clone occurred a few times. The CDR3 here is CASSLGPTGGGQDTIYF. In nucleotides, the CDR3 is TGTGCCAGCAGCTTAGGCCCAACAGGGGGCGGTCAGGACACCATATATTTT. This chain links TRBV7-2 with TRBJ1-3, with TRBD1 matching 9 bases. The CDR3 runs 17 residues. V shed 1 base and J 8 bases; nucleotides not matched to a gene: 12. Per germline, CDR1 SGHTA and CDR2 FQGNSA.

The V and J genes are TRBV29-1 and TRBJ1-2; D may be TRBD1 (6 bases). V lost 6 bases, J lost 0 bases, and 11 bases lay in between. The CDR3 has 13 amino acids. Germline assignment: CDR1 SQVTM and CDR2 ANQGSEA. CDR3 residues: CSVVRGTNYGYTF. The CDR3 DNA reads as TGCAGCGTAGTGAGGGGGACTAACTATGGCTACACCTTC.

This clone was counted a few times. The chain couples TRBV6-4 to TRBJ2-2; perhaps TRBD1 as D (6 bases). V dropped 0 bases and J dropped 4 bases, with 12 bases sitting between them. The CDR3 is made up of 16 amino acids. Germline lookup yields CDR1 MRHNA and CDR2 SNTAGT. The CDR3 reads CASSDSARGPTGELFF. DNA of the CDR3: TGTGCCAGCAGTGACTCGGCCAGGGGACCCACCGGGGAGCTGTTTTTT.

Only one count was recorded for this clone. The genes are TRBV2 and TRBJ2-1; 7 nucleotides align to TRBD2. Germline-derived CDR1 and CDR2 are SNHLY and FYNNEI. The ends lost 2 bases at V and 0 bases at J; junction bases unmatched: 10. The CDR3 length is 18 residues. Here the CDR3 DNA reads TGTGCCAGCAGTGAATCACCGCGGGGCGGGAGCTCCTACAATGAGCAGTTCTTC. Translating it yields CASSESPRGGSSYNEQFF.

The chain carries TRBV19 and TRBJ2-2, with 8 bases fitting TRBD1. The CDR3 runs to 14 residues. Germline CDR1 and CDR2: LNHDA and SQIVND (reference sequence). Trimming took 6 bases from V and 5 from J; bases not matched to a gene: 5. The CDR3 protein is CASSRQGRTGELFF. In DNA, the CDR3 is TGTGCCAGTAGCAGACAGGGGAGGACCGGGGAGCTGTTTTTT.